The 18 T cell receptor beta chains in this list originate from one sample, sequenced in a study of CD8+ T cells in alopecia areata. Treatment: oral pan-JAK inhibitor, 5-10 mg twice daily. Following extraction, RNA underwent reverse transcription to cDNA, which served as the sequencing template. Assay: immunoSEQ multiplex PCR; the TCRdb copy retains only in-frame clones and omits some. The data contain a few hundred thousand clones, under 40% of them singletons. The starting material was CD4+ T cells sorted from blood, obtained around week 31, from a patient treated with tofacitinib. These receptors came from a human donor with alopecia areata.

The V gene is TRBV7-2, the J gene TRBJ2-1; D gene uncertain. The V gene lost 5 bases and the J gene lost 0 bases, with 8 bases spanning the gap. Germline V gene data show CDR1 as SGHTA and CDR2 as FQGNSA. CDR3 size: 14 residues. The CDR3 loop reads CASSAERSYNEQFF. The CDR3 DNA follows: TGTGCCAGCAGCGCGGAGCGCTCCTACAATGAGCAGTTCTTC.

J is TRBJ2-5 and V is TRBV5-8, with a weak D call TRBD2 (7 bases). The V gene lost 4 bases and the J gene lost 5 bases, with 18 bases spanning the gap. Germline CDR1 reads SGHTS; CDR2 reads YDEGEE. This CDR3 spans 15 amino acids. CDR3 residues: CASSPGQRGVETQYF. CDR3 DNA sequence: TGTGCCAGCAGCCCAGGACAGCGGGGCGTGGAGACCCAGTACTTC.

The V and J genes are TRBV9 and TRBJ2-5, with TRBD2 matching 16 bases. Germline CDR1 and CDR2: SGDLS and YYNGEE. The CDR3 runs 19 residues. Trimming removed 1 base from V and 2 bases from J; junction bases left unmatched: 8. The CDR3 DNA follows: TGTGCCAGCAGCGTAACCCCGGGACTAGCGGGAGGGGGGCAAGAGACCCAGTACTTC. Translated, it gives CASSVTPGLAGGGQETQYF.

The chain recombines TRBV5-1 with TRBJ2-2; TRBD2 matches 7 bases. Germline lookup yields CDR1 SGHRS and CDR2 YFSETQ. CDR3 size: 14 residues. With V trimmed by 4 bases and J by 6 bases, 6 bases remained unmatched. CDR3 in amino acids: CASSRLTSSGELFF. The CDR3 nucleotides are TGCGCCAGCAGCCGGTTGACTAGCTCCGGGGAGCTGTTTTTT.

This clone turned up a few times. The CDR3 loop is CASSSRGPGEKLFF. In nucleotides, the CDR3 is TGTGCCAGCAGCTCCAGGGGGCCAGGCGAAAAACTGTTTTTT. The V and J genes are TRBV5-6 and TRBJ1-4; 8 nucleotides line up with TRBD1. The J segment lost 8 bases and the V segment lost 3 bases, leaving 6 bases of the junction unmatched. Germline V gene data show CDR1 as SGHDT and CDR2 as YYEEEE. The CDR3 contains 14 residues.

This chain joins TRBV30 and TRBJ2-7; possible D gene TRBD1, 5 bases. V lost 0 bases to trimming and J lost 7 bases, with 16 bases between them. The germline gives CDR1 GTSNPN, CDR2 SVGIG (reference sequence). The CDR3 loop spans 14 amino acids. CDR3 DNA: TGTGCCTGGAGTGTAGGGTTAGGACACCAGGAGCAGTACTTC. Its translation is CAWSVGLGHQEQYF.

This clone was seen more than once but under ten times. V usage is TRBV5-4 and J usage is TRBJ2-3, with 8 positions matching TRBD2. This CDR3 comprises 15 residues. Germline V gene lookup returns CDR1 SGHNT and CDR2 YYREEE (reference sequence). J gave up 1 base and V 3 bases, and 4 bases lay outside the gene matches. CDR3 DNA sequence: TGTGCCAGCAGCTCCGGGGGGGCCGGCACAGATACGCAGTATTTT. This sequence encodes CASSSGGAGTDTQYF.

This clone showed up just once. The rearrangement links TRBV6-1 to TRBJ2-7; 9 positions agree with TRBD2. The J segment lost 2 bases and the V segment lost 4 bases, leaving 3 bases of the junction unmatched. CDR1 and CDR2 from the germline V gene are MNHNS and SASEGT. The CDR3 loop spans 14 amino acids. In DNA form, the CDR3 reads TGTGCCAGCAGTGGACTAGCGGCACCCTACGAGCAGTACTTC. Amino acid sequence: CASSGLAAPYEQYF.

This sequence joins TRBV27 and TRBJ1-6, with a weak D call TRBD1 (6 bases). This CDR3 spans 14 amino acids. Trimming pared 3 bases from V and 13 bases from J, leaving 16 bases between. Germline V CDR1 and CDR2: MNHEY, SMNVEV (reference sequence). CDR3 protein: CASSLGPGGPPLHF. The CDR3 coding sequence is TGTGCCAGCAGTTTGGGCCCCGGGGGCCCTCCCCTCCACTTT.

V gene TRBV30 combines with J gene TRBJ2-4; unclear D gene. The CDR3 extends over 16 amino acids. CDR1 GTSNPN and CDR2 SVGIG come from the germline V gene (reference sequence). V gave up 0 bases and J gave up 0 bases, with 12 bases separating them. The CDR3 coding sequence is TGTGCCTGGAGTGTACGTGGTCAGAGAGCCAAAAACATTCAGTACTTC. Translating gives CAWSVRGQRAKNIQYF.

The genes are TRBV19 and TRBJ1-5; 8 nucleotides align to TRBD1. Trimming at V came to 1 base and at J to 7 bases, leaving 9 bases not matched to a gene. The length of the CDR3 is 16 residues. The germline V gene encodes CDR1 LNHDA and CDR2 SQIVND (reference sequence). CDR3 region: CASSIVDRVGLQPQHF. The CDR3 DNA reads as TGTGCCAGTAGTATAGTGGACAGGGTGGGACTGCAGCCCCAGCATTTT.

This clone was seen a single time. The chain is built from TRBV30 and TRBJ1-2; D uncertain. The germline V and J ends were trimmed by 5 bases and 4 bases, with 11 bases remaining between them. The V gene's germline CDR1 is GTSNPN and CDR2 SVGIG (reference sequence). CDR3 length equals 12 residues. The chain's CDR3 is CAWAMDSYGYTF. The CDR3 DNA sequence: TGTGCCTGGGCTATGGATTCCTATGGCTACACCTTC.

The V call is TRBV4-1, the J call TRBJ2-7, with no clear D. This CDR3 is 16 amino acids long. V was clipped by 0 bases and J by 3 bases, with 15 bases between them. Per germline, CDR1 MGHRA and CDR2 YSYEKL. CDR3 residues: CASSQDSLGRSYEQYF. The DNA of the CDR3 is TGCGCCAGCAGCCAAGATAGCCTAGGCCGTAGCTACGAGCAGTACTTC.

This clone occurred once. This rearrangement joins TRBV5-1 to TRBJ1-2; a possible D gene is TRBD1 (6 bases). V lost 9 bases to trimming and J lost 0 bases, with 21 bases between them. The CDR3 loop spans 16 amino acids. Per germline, CDR1 SGHRS and CDR2 YFSETQ. The CDR3 is CATLPTGGYPNYGYTF. The CDR3 DNA sequence: TGCGCCACCTTACCGACAGGCGGATACCCTAACTATGGCTACACCTTC.

For the CDR3, the DNA is TGTGCCAGCAGCATCCAGGGAGGCAATCAGCCCCAGCATTTT. Encoded protein: CASSIQGGNQPQHF. The chain uses TRBV5-4 and TRBJ1-5, with D maybe TRBD1 (5 bases). CDR1 and CDR2 (germline): SGHNT, YYREEE (reference sequence). Trimming removed 4 bases at V and 2 bases at J, with 10 bases between. The CDR3 is made up of 14 amino acids.

The chain links TRBV4-2 to TRBJ1-2; D remains ambiguous. The ends were cut back, 6 bases at V and 4 bases at J, with 15 bases in the middle. This CDR3 has 14 residues. The V gene's germline CDR1 is LGHNA and CDR2 YNFKEQ. The CDR3 protein is CASSDPRTSYGYTF. The CDR3 DNA reads as TGTGCCAGCAGTGATCCGCGGACCTCCTATGGCTACACCTTC.

This clone has a handful of counts. The chain couples TRBV7-3 to TRBJ2-1, with TRBD2 as a possible D gene (5 bases). CDR1 and CDR2 (germline): SGHTA, FQGTGA. V lost 2 bases to trimming and J lost 1 base, with 12 bases between them. This CDR3 has 16 amino acids. CDR3 residues: CASSLEGWPSYNEQFF. The CDR3 coding sequence is TGTGCCAGCAGCTTAGAGGGCTGGCCTTCCTACAATGAGCAGTTCTTC.

V and J are TRBV18 and TRBJ2-2; D is undetermined. CDR3 length: 11 amino acids. The V gene's germline CDR1 is KGHSH and CDR2 LQKENI. V lost 6 bases, J lost 3 bases, and 2 bases lay in between. The CDR3 coding sequence is TGTGCCAGCTCCTACACCGGGGAGCTGTTTTTT. Amino acids: CASSYTGELFF.